A single sample gave rise to the 19 T cell receptor beta chains below, sequenced in a study of sequential checkpoint blockade in melanoma. The sample's treatment: randomized to nivolumab then ipilimumab (arm A) or the reverse (arm B). The table came from immunoSEQ multiplex PCR; TCRdb's copy has only in-frame clones and leaves some out. The sample lists roughly 3,800 clones, around 56% occurring once. The sample in question was CD8+ T cells sorted from blood (inferred from file names), obtained from a patient given nivolumab and ipilimumab in sequence. Every receptor here comes from a human donor with melanoma.

V usage is TRBV5-1 and J usage is TRBJ1-2; 8 bases agree with TRBD1. Germline V gives CDR1 SGHRS, CDR2 YFSETQ. CDR3 length: 15 residues. J lost 4 bases, V lost 3 bases, and 8 bases had no gene match. CDR3 sequence reads: CASSWTGTGGYGYTF. The CDR3 DNA sequence: TGCGCCAGCAGCTGGACCGGGACAGGTGGCTATGGCTACACCTTC. The full variable domain, completed using reference TRBV5-1 and TRBJ1-2, is KAGVTQTPRYLIKTRGQQVTLSCSPISGHRSVSWYQQTPGQGLQFLFEYFSETQRNKGNFPGRFSGRQFSNSRSEMNVSTLELGDSALYLCASSWTGTGGYGYTFGSGTRLTVV.

This clone appeared a few times. CDR3 bases: TGTGCCAGCAGTCTAACTAGCGGGGAATCAGATACGCAGTATTTT. Its translation is CASSLTSGESDTQYF. The rearrangement uses TRBV6-4 and TRBJ2-3; 10 nucleotides line up with TRBD2. CDR3 length equals 15 residues. Trimming took 5 bases from V and 4 from J; bases not matched to a gene: 6. CDR1 and CDR2 from the germline V gene are MRHNA and SNTAGT.

The genes are TRBV5-8 and TRBJ1-3, with D uncertain. This CDR3 is built from 16 residues. CDR1 is SGHTS, CDR2 YDEGEE, per germline. The germline V and J ends were trimmed by 5 bases and 0 bases, with 15 bases remaining between them. The CDR3, as DNA: TGTGCCAGCAGGCCTCTCTACTTGTACTCTGGAAACACCATATATTTT. Translated: CASRPLYLYSGNTIYF.

This clone showed up just once. The chain links TRBV7-9 to TRBJ2-7, with 9 bases matching TRBD1. Germline V gives CDR1 SEHNR, CDR2 FQNEAQ (reference sequence). CDR3 length equals 15 residues. Unmatched junction bases numbered 11, after V lost 5 bases and J lost 6 bases. The CDR3 protein is CASSLPGTGSIEQYF. CDR3 in DNA: TGTGCCAGCAGCCTACCCGGGACAGGGAGTATCGAGCAGTACTTC.

The CDR3 DNA is TGTGCCAGTAGTATTTGGACTGGTGAAGCTTTCTTT. Translation gives CASSIWTGEAFF. J is TRBJ1-1 and V is TRBV19, with D unresolved. Germline V gene lookup returns CDR1 LNHDA and CDR2 SQIVND (reference sequence). V gave up 3 bases and J gave up 7 bases, with 9 bases separating them. The CDR3 has 12 amino acids. The variable domain in full, with the rest retrieved from reference TRBV19 and TRBJ1-1, is DGGITQSPKYLFRKEGQNVTLSCEQNLNHDAMYWYRQDPGQGLRLIYYSQIVNDFQKGDIAEGYSVSREKKESFPLTVTSAQKNPTAFYLCASSIWTGEAFFGQGTRLTVV.

V and J are TRBV9 and TRBJ2-5; 7 nucleotides line up with TRBD2. Germline values: CDR1 SGDLS, CDR2 YYNGEE. The CDR3 is made up of 14 amino acids. V shed 4 bases, J shed 5 bases, and the junction held 8 bases outside the gene matches. Here the CDR3 DNA reads TGTGCCAGCAGCCCCGGAACTAGCGTGGAGACCCAGTACTTC. Amino acid sequence: CASSPGTSVETQYF.

This clone rates as medium-sized. This could be a read error, since a much larger clone is one nucleotide away. This rearrangement joins TRBV4-3 to TRBJ1-2, with 8 bases matching TRBD1. Germline V gene data show CDR1 as LGHNA and CDR2 as YSLEER. The J segment lost 8 bases and the V segment lost 5 bases, leaving 7 bases of the junction unmatched. This CDR3 is built from 13 residues. CDR3 loop: CASSLAGGWGYTF. Written as DNA, the CDR3 is TGCGCCAGCAGCTTGGCAGGGGGCTGGGGCTACACCTTC.

The chain has TRBV4-2 and TRBJ2-7; 10 bases fit TRBD2. V shed 3 bases, J shed 1 base, and the junction held 9 bases outside the gene matches. Looked up from germline, CDR1 is LGHNA and CDR2 is YNFKEQ. The CDR3 consists of 17 residues. For the CDR3, the DNA is TGTGCCAGCAGCCACCCCTCCGGGACTAGCGATTCCTACGAGCAGTACTTC. Translating gives CASSHPSGTSDSYEQYF.

This clone was counted a few times. The gene calls are TRBV7-6 and TRBJ2-3; 8 nucleotides agree with TRBD2. V shed 1 base and J 2 bases; nucleotides not matched to a gene: 8. The CDR3 is made up of 17 amino acids. The germline gives CDR1 SGHVS, CDR2 FNYEAQ. The CDR3 spells CASSLEAGGTYTDTQYF. The CDR3 bases are TGTGCCAGCAGCTTAGAGGCGGGGGGAACCTACACAGATACGCAGTATTTT.

The genes are TRBV7-9 and TRBJ2-5; the D gene is possibly TRBD1 (6 bases). This CDR3 is 14 amino acids long. Germline CDR1 is SEHNR and CDR2 is FQNEAQ (reference sequence). The germline V and J ends were trimmed by 6 bases and 4 bases, with 15 bases remaining between them. The CDR3 region is CASRGARGGETQYF. The CDR3 DNA sequence: TGTGCCAGCAGGGGGGCAAGAGGGGGAGAGACCCAGTACTTC.

CDR3 region: CSVEPRDRQETQYF. In nucleotides, the CDR3 is TGCAGCGTTGAACCCCGGGACAGACAAGAGACCCAGTACTTC. This chain links TRBV29-1 with TRBJ2-5; 7 bases agree with TRBD1. V lost 2 bases to trimming and J lost 2 bases; unmatched junction nucleotides: 5. The CDR3 extends over 14 amino acids. In germline, CDR1 is SQVTM, CDR2 ANQGSEA.

The chain uses TRBV27 and TRBJ2-1, with 9 nucleotides matching TRBD1. CDR3 length: 16 residues. With V trimmed by 5 bases and J by 1 base, 6 bases remained unmatched. Germline values: CDR1 MNHEY, CDR2 SMNVEV (reference sequence). The CDR3 DNA sequence: TGTGCCAGCAGTCTGACAGGGGGATGGTCCTACAATGAGCAGTTCTTC. This translates into CASSLTGGWSYNEQFF.

CDR3 nucleotides: TGTGCCACCAGCAGAGATCGGGGGGGGGCTGATACGCAGTATTTT. Protein product: CATSRDRGGADTQYF. The rearrangement joins TRBV15 to TRBJ2-3; 8 bases are shared with TRBD2. This CDR3 is built from 15 residues. CDR1 is LNHNV and CDR2 is YYDKDF in the germline V gene (reference sequence). Trimming took 0 bases from V and 6 from J; bases not matched to a gene: 5.

The J gene is TRBJ2-1, the V gene TRBV7-2; 12 positions match TRBD2. V shed 2 bases and J 3 bases; nucleotides not matched to a gene: 2. Germline-derived CDR1 and CDR2 are SGHTA and FQGNSA. The CDR3 totals 16 residues. CDR3 sequence reads: CASSLLAGGGYNEQFF. The CDR3 nucleotides read TGTGCCAGCAGCTTACTAGCGGGGGGGGGCTACAATGAGCAGTTCTTC.

The chain carries TRBV2 and TRBJ2-1; D gene ambiguous. The CDR3 is made up of 18 amino acids. The V end lost 0 bases, the J end lost 2 bases, and 17 bases lay between the germline ends. CDR1 and CDR2 from the germline V gene are SNHLY and FYNNEI. CDR3 DNA sequence: TGTGCCAGCAGTGAAGCGGCTGTACCGACTTCCCCCTACAATGAGCAGTTCTTC. It yields the protein CASSEAAVPTSPYNEQFF.

For the CDR3, the DNA is TGTGCCACCAGCAGAGATGCGAACTCTGGAAACACCATATATTTT. Amino acids: CATSRDANSGNTIYF. The V call is TRBV15, the J call TRBJ1-3; the D is unclear. V was pared by 0 bases and J by 0 bases, with 6 bases between. The germline V gene encodes CDR1 LNHNV and CDR2 YYDKDF (reference sequence). The CDR3 runs to 15 residues.

This clone showed up just a few times. The chain combines TRBV28 with TRBJ2-7; 12 bases map to TRBD1. Per the germline V gene, CDR1 is MDHEN and CDR2 is SYDVKM. The junction had 2 bases not matched to a gene; V was cut back by 5 bases and J by 6 bases. The CDR3 length is 13 residues. The CDR3 protein is CASSRDRGLEQYF. The CDR3 coding sequence is TGTGCCAGCAGTCGGGACAGGGGGCTCGAGCAGTACTTC.

The chain couples TRBV27 to TRBJ2-1; the match to TRBD2 covers 11 bases. V was pared by 6 bases and J by 4 bases, with 2 bases of the junction left unmatched. In germline, CDR1 is MNHEY, CDR2 SMNVEV (reference sequence). The CDR3 is 14 residues long. CDR3 in DNA: TGTGCCAGCAGGGGACTAGCGGAATACAATGAGCAGTTCTTC. Translating gives CASRGLAEYNEQFF.

The rearrangement joins TRBV7-8 to TRBJ1-2, with no clear D. Trimming left V 0 bases short and J 5 bases short, with 4 bases between. The germline CDR1 and CDR2 sequences are SGHVS and FQNEAQ. The CDR3 is made up of 12 amino acids. The CDR3 region has the DNA TGTGCCAGCAGCTTAGCGCAGTATGGCTACACCTTC. Its translation is CASSLAQYGYTF.